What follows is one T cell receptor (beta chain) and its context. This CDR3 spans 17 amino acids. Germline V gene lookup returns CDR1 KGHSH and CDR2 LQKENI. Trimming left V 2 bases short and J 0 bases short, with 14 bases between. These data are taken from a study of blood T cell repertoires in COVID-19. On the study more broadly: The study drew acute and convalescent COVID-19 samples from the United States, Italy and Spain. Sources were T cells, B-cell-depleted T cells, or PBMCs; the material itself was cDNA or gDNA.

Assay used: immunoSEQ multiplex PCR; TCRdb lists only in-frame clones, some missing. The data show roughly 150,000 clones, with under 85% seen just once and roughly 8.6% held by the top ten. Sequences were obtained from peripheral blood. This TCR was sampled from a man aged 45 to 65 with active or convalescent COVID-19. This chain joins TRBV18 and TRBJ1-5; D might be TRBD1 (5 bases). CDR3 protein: CASSPGAGRGSNQPQHF. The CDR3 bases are TGTGCCAGCTCACCAGGGGCCGGCCGTGGTAGCAATCAGCCCCAGCATTTT. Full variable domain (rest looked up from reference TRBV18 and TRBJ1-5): NAGVMQNPRHLVRRRGQEARLRCSPMKGHSHVYWYRQLPEEGLKFMVYLQKENIIDESGMPKERFSAEFPKEGPSILRIQQVVRGDSAAYFCASSPGAGRGSNQPQHFGDGTRLSIL.